This T cell receptor beta chain was captured in a study of blood T cell repertoires in COVID-19. Study as a whole: PBMCs, B-cell-depleted T cells, or T cells provided the cDNA or gDNA that made up the material.

Data came from immunoSEQ multiplex PCR; TCRdb stores just in-frame clones and leaves some out. The repertoire holds about 200,000 clones, with around 82% as singletons. Material: peripheral blood. The TCR was taken from a woman aged 70-85 years with acute or convalescent COVID-19.

As DNA, the CDR3 is TGTGCCAGCAGTTACTCCGGGGGGCGAGCTTTCTTT. It encodes CASSYSGGRAFF. The genes are TRBV6-5 and TRBJ1-1; D perhaps matches TRBD1 (6 bases). This CDR3 is built from 12 residues. Looked up from germline, CDR1 is MNHEY and CDR2 is SVGAGI. The V and J ends lost 0 bases and 10 bases respectively, with 9 bases between them.